The sequence of this T cell receptor beta chain was determined in a study of response to subunit inactivated influenza vaccine (dated by TCRdb to the late 2010s). About the study as a whole: Deep quantitative profiling of the T cell receptor repertoire was used in the study to follow responses to a trivalent subunit inactivated influenza vaccine.

Beyond this particular receptor, the publication reports: The authors proposed that each seasonal influenza vaccination may bring in only a limited number of new T cells.

The CDR3 sequence holds 15 residues, the cysteine and phenylalanine included. Only CDR3 DNA remains: 45 bases, in frame from the first base. CDR1 and CDR2, per the germline V gene, are MGHRA and YSYEKL. Libraries were built with RT-PCR. Sequencing relied on an Illumina HiSeq 2500. TCRdb reprocessed the public reads (quality trimming at Q25 with fastp, clone calling with MiXCR) and kept in-frame beta chains. Records with the same CDR3 protein are collapsed into one entry carrying the most frequent genes and DNA. This sample comprises hundreds of thousands of distinct CDR3 sequences, 10% to 15% of them detected only once. The top ten constitute roughly 10% of the sample. A remark on this clonotype: It has no known antigen specificity. A junction end diverges from the germline sequence, so it may reflect a read error.

The sequenced sample was PBMCs from blood, obtained on the day of vaccination. This clonotype was obtained from a man aged 50 to 60 who received an inactivated influenza vaccine. Donor details come from another sample of the same person, matched by shared clones. The V and J segments used are TRBV4-1 and TRBJ2-5, and perhaps TRBD2 as D gene, on 5 matching bases. Here the CDR3 is given as CGSSQPKGGSETQYF. The sequenced DNA is TGCGGCAGCAGCCAACCCAAGGGCGGGTCAGAGACCCAGTACTTC.